These T cell receptor beta chains were read from a single sample in a study of CD8+ T cells in alopecia areata. TCRdb keeps only in-frame clones here, not all; method: immunoSEQ multiplex PCR. This sample has 150,000 to 200,000 clones; around 60% occur once, and the top ten carry roughly 13%. The sample was CD8+ T cells sorted from blood, taken at week 24, from a patient treated with tofacitinib. These receptors originate from a human donor with alopecia areata. Each CDR3 is given with its conserved first and last residue. Each record gives: V gene, J gene, D gene, clone size, CDR3 protein, CDR3 DNA. The D gene is left open where the match is weak. Clone size is stated in some rows and not others, as once, few, many or a class when expanded.

v_call: TRBV7-2; j_call: TRBJ1-5; d_call: .; clone_size: .; cdr3_aa: CATQRGNQPQHF; cdr3_nt: TGTGCCACCCAGAGGGGGAATCAGCCCCAGCATTTT
v_call: TRBV4-1; j_call: TRBJ1-4; d_call: .; clone_size: few; cdr3_aa: CASSARAATNEKLFF; cdr3_nt: TGCGCCAGCAGTGCCCGTGCAGCAACTAATGAAAAACTGTTTTTT
v_call: TRBV4-1; j_call: TRBJ1-6; d_call: TRBD1; clone_size: .; cdr3_aa: CASSQGTENYNSPLHF; cdr3_nt: TGCGCCAGCAGCCAGGGGACAGAAAACTATAATTCACCCCTCCACTTT
v_call: TRBV5-1; j_call: TRBJ2-1; d_call: TRBD2; clone_size: .; cdr3_aa: CASSVAGYNEQFF; cdr3_nt: TGCGCCAGCAGCGTAGCGGGTTACAATGAGCAGTTCTTC
v_call: TRBV11-2; j_call: TRBJ2-5; d_call: .; clone_size: few; cdr3_aa: CASSFWYQETQYF; cdr3_nt: TGTGCCAGCAGCTTTTGGTACCAAGAGACCCAGTACTTC
v_call: TRBV27; j_call: TRBJ1-1; d_call: .; clone_size: .; cdr3_aa: CASSLGPVPRNAFF; cdr3_nt: TGTGCCAGCAGTTTAGGCCCAGTCCCTAGAAATGCTTTCTTT
v_call: TRBV13; j_call: TRBJ1-2; d_call: .; clone_size: once; cdr3_aa: CASRPSMGGYTF; cdr3_nt: TGTGCCAGCAGGCCTTCTATGGGGGGCTACACCTTC
v_call: TRBV6-1; j_call: TRBJ2-7; d_call: TRBD1; clone_size: .; cdr3_aa: CASRFGTGPTEQYF; cdr3_nt: TGTGCCAGCAGGTTCGGGACAGGGCCGACCGAGCAGTACTTC
v_call: TRBV4-2; j_call: TRBJ2-5; d_call: .; clone_size: few; cdr3_aa: CASSQEAYGEETQYF; cdr3_nt: TGTGCCAGCAGCCAAGAAGCCTACGGCGAAGAGACCCAGTACTTC
v_call: TRBV27; j_call: TRBJ2-5; d_call: .; clone_size: .; cdr3_aa: CASRLGFQETQYF; cdr3_nt: TGTGCCAGCAGATTGGGGTTCCAAGAGACCCAGTACTTC
v_call: TRBV9; j_call: TRBJ1-2; d_call: .; clone_size: .; cdr3_aa: CASLVFYGYTF; cdr3_nt: TGTGCCAGCTTGGTTTTCTATGGCTACACCTTC
v_call: TRBV23-1; j_call: TRBJ2-7; d_call: .; clone_size: .; cdr3_aa: CASNQNRVIGVYEQYF; cdr3_nt: TGCGCCAGCAATCAAAACAGGGTGATAGGGGTCTACGAGCAGTACTTC
v_call: TRBV13; j_call: TRBJ2-7; d_call: .; clone_size: .; cdr3_aa: CASSFALGIYEQYF; cdr3_nt: TGTGCCAGCAGCTTCGCCCTCGGGATCTACGAGCAGTACTTC
v_call: TRBV6-5; j_call: TRBJ1-5; d_call: .; clone_size: few; cdr3_aa: CASKGSLGSNQPQHF; cdr3_nt: TGTGCCAGCAAGGGCAGCCTGGGGAGCAATCAGCCCCAGCATTTT
v_call: TRBV13; j_call: TRBJ2-5; d_call: .; clone_size: .; cdr3_aa: CASSLRGGETQYF; cdr3_nt: TGTGCCAGCAGCCTAAGGGGTGGGGAGACCCAGTACTTC
v_call: TRBV14; j_call: TRBJ1-6; d_call: .; clone_size: .; cdr3_aa: CASSLGVGSYNSPLHF; cdr3_nt: TGTGCCAGCAGCCTTGGGGTGGGCTCCTATAATTCACCCCTCCACTTT
v_call: TRBV27; j_call: TRBJ2-7; d_call: .; clone_size: .; cdr3_aa: CASSHSPYEQYF; cdr3_nt: TGTGCCAGCAGTCACAGTCCCTACGAGCAGTACTTC
v_call: TRBV5-6; j_call: TRBJ2-3; d_call: TRBD2; clone_size: .; cdr3_aa: CASSLAGTSPTDTQYF; cdr3_nt: TGTGCCAGCAGCTTGGCTGGGACTAGCCCCACAGATACGCAGTATTTT
v_call: TRBV30; j_call: TRBJ1-2; d_call: TRBD1; clone_size: .; cdr3_aa: CAWSVAAEGASYGYTF; cdr3_nt: TGTGCCTGGAGTGTAGCGGCGGAGGGGGCGAGTTATGGCTACACCTTC
v_call: TRBV25-1; j_call: TRBJ1-1; d_call: .; clone_size: .; cdr3_aa: CASRTGGTEAFF; cdr3_nt: TGTGCCAGCAGGACGGGGGGCACTGAAGCTTTCTTT
v_call: TRBV27; j_call: TRBJ2-1; d_call: TRBD1; clone_size: few; cdr3_aa: CASSTGGFSNEQFF; cdr3_nt: TGTGCCAGCAGTACAGGGGGTTTTTCCAATGAGCAGTTCTTC
v_call: TRBV7-9; j_call: TRBJ2-7; d_call: .; clone_size: .; cdr3_aa: CASSLSRDGYEQYF; cdr3_nt: TGTGCCAGCAGCTTAAGCAGGGACGGCTACGAGCAGTACTTC
v_call: TRBV2; j_call: TRBJ2-3; d_call: TRBD2; clone_size: few; cdr3_aa: CASSPGTSPPDTQYF; cdr3_nt: TGTGCCAGCAGTCCTGGGACTAGCCCGCCAGATACGCAGTATTTT
v_call: TRBV5-1; j_call: TRBJ2-3; d_call: .; clone_size: .; cdr3_aa: CASSPDGVPSTDTQYF; cdr3_nt: TGCGCCAGCAGCCCGGACGGGGTGCCGAGCACAGATACGCAGTATTTT
v_call: TRBV10-3; j_call: TRBJ1-2; d_call: TRBD1; clone_size: few; cdr3_aa: CAIRTGANYGYTF; cdr3_nt: TGTGCCATCCGGACAGGGGCGAACTATGGCTACACCTTC
v_call: TRBV6-6; j_call: TRBJ2-3; d_call: .; clone_size: few; cdr3_aa: CASSYIRGTTDTQYF; cdr3_nt: TGTGCCAGCAGTTACATCCGGGGGACCACAGATACGCAGTATTTT
v_call: TRBV29-1; j_call: TRBJ1-1; d_call: TRBD1; clone_size: .; cdr3_aa: CSVLSRDRGPWTEAFF; cdr3_nt: TGCAGCGTTCTTTCCCGGGACAGGGGGCCTTGGACTGAAGCTTTCTTT
v_call: TRBV4-2; j_call: TRBJ1-2; d_call: .; clone_size: .; cdr3_aa: CASSQAGDRVYGYTF; cdr3_nt: TGTGCCAGCAGCCAAGCAGGGGATAGGGTCTATGGCTACACCTTC